This T cell receptor (beta chain) was found in a study of regulatory T cells. The study, taken as a whole, reports: Patient repertoires had restricted TRB V-J pairs and skewed V and J usage, most in Tregs. Control CD8+ cells showed a nonsignificant trend toward higher Shannon entropy than patient CD8+ cells.

All CD3G-deficient patients showed autoimmunity, more severe in two. Patients aged 2 to 39 years had fewer naive T cells. The V gene's germline CDR1 is MNHNS and CDR2 SASEGT. The V end was cut by 2 bases, the J end by 2 bases, with 7 bases between. This CDR3 contains 13 residues. With respect to this clone: Its specificity is not known.

Primers: 52 TRBV forward and 13 TRBJ reverse. Generated by immunoSEQ multiplex PCR, the TCRdb table keeps only in-frame clones and is missing some. The table includes some 10,000 clones, over 75% detected once. The sequenced sample consisted of CD8+ T cells sorted from blood. This sequence was found in a person in their late teens or twenties with CD3G deficiency. J is TRBJ2-7 and V is TRBV6-1; TRBD2 might be the D (5 bases). The CDR3 loop is CASSEWGAYEQYF. The CDR3 DNA follows: TGTGCCAGCAGTGAATGGGGAGCCTACGAGCAGTACTTC.